The rows below give T cell receptor beta chains drawn from one sample of a study of blood T cell repertoires in COVID-19. Produced via immunoSEQ multiplex PCR; TCRdb's table is partial and in-frame only. The sample contains 200,000 to 250,000 clones, 82% of which appear only once. Sequenced input: peripheral blood. All receptors come from a woman aged 80 or over with acute or convalescent COVID-19. CDR3s leave out the opening cysteine and the closing phenylalanine or tryptophan. Clone size appears in some rows only: once, few, many, or a class for an expanded clone.

TRBV10-3	-	TRBJ2-1	AISTAGEHEQF
TRBV4-1	few	TRBJ2-5	ASSQTVDLETQY
TRBV7-9	once	TRBJ2-7	ASSFTGTSYEQY
TRBV5-8	-	TRBJ1-1	AGHNYRGNTEAF
TRBV7-9	once	TRBJ2-3	ASSWEGSYTDTQY
TRBV6-5	-	TRBJ1-2	ASRDSYGYT
TRBV7-9	-	TRBJ1-2	ASSLEALRGSGYT
TRBV2	-	TRBJ1-6	ASSTGDNSPLH
TRBV6-6	-	TRBJ1-1	ASRGGGGTEAF
TRBV5-6	-	TRBJ2-6	ASSAPGQISGANVLT
TRBV12-3/TRBV12-4	-	TRBJ1-1	ASSFAREAF
TRBV19	-	TRBJ1-5	ASSIATGMYQPQH
TRBV7-2	-	TRBJ1-5	ASSEGGVGQPQH
TRBV5-5	-	TRBJ2-5	ASSLMGGETQY
TRBV11-2	once	TRBJ1-6	ASSLTGTGMGESPLH
TRBV6-5	-	TRBJ1-5	ASSYSKGVGQPQH
TRBV18	-	TRBJ2-7	ASSPLARAGEQY
TRBV6-5	few	TRBJ2-7	ASSYWTGEIYEQY
TRBV24-1	-	TRBJ1-5	ATSDSGQGDQPQH
TRBV28	-	TRBJ1-6	ASSDTQVLEFSPLH
TRBV12-3/TRBV12-4	-	TRBJ1-3	AGRSSGNTIY